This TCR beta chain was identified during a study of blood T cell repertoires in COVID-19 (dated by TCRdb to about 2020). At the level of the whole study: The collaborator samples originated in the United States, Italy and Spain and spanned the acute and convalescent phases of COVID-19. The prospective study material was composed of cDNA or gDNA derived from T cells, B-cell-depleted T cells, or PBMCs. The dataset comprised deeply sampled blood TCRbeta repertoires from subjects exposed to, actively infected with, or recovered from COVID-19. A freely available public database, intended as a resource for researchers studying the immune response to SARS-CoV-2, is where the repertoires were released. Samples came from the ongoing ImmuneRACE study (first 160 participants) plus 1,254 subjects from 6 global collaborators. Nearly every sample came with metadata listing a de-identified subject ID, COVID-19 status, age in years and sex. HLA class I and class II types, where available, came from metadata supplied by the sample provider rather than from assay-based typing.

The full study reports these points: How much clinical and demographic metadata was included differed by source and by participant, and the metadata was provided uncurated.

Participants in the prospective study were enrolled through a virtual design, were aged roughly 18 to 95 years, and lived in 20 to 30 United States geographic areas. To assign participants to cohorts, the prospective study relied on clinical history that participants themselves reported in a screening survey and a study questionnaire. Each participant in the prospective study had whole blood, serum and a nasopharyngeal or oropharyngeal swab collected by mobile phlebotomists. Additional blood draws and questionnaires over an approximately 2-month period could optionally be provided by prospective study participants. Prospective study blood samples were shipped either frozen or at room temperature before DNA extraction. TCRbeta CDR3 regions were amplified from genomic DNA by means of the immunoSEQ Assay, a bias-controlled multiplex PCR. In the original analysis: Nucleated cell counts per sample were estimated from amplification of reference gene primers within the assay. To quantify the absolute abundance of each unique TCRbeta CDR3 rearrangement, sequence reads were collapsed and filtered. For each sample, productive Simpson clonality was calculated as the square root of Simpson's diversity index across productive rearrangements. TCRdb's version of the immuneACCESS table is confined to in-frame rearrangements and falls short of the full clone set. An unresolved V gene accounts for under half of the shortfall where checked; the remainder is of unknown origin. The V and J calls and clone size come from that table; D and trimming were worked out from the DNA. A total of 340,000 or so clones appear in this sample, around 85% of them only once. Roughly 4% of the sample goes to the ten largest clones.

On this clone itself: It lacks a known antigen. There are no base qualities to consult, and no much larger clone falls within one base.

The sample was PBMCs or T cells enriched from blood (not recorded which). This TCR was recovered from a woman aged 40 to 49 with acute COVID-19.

The DNA sequence follows: TGTGCCAGCAGGTTCTCTGATCGATGGTCTCAAGCGAGGATCACTGAAGCTTTCTTT. This translates into CASRFSDRWSQARITEAFF. The sequence joins TRBV5-8 to TRBJ1-1; the D gene remains uncertain. Reading from cysteine to phenylalanine, the CDR3 counts 19 amino acids. The retained sequence is limited to the CDR3, 57 bases, with the frame set at the first base. According to the germline V gene, CDR1 reads SGHTS and CDR2 reads YDEGEE. V and J lose 5 bases and 4 bases, and a span of 30 bases separates them. Reference TRBV5-8 and TRBJ1-1 proteins supply the regions before and after the CDR3; the full variable domain is: EAGVTQSPTHLIKTRGQQATLRCSPISGHTSVYWYQQALGLGLQFLLWYDEGEERNRGNFPPRFSGRQFPNYSSELNVNALELEDSALYLCASRFSDRWSQARITEAFFGQGTRLTVV.